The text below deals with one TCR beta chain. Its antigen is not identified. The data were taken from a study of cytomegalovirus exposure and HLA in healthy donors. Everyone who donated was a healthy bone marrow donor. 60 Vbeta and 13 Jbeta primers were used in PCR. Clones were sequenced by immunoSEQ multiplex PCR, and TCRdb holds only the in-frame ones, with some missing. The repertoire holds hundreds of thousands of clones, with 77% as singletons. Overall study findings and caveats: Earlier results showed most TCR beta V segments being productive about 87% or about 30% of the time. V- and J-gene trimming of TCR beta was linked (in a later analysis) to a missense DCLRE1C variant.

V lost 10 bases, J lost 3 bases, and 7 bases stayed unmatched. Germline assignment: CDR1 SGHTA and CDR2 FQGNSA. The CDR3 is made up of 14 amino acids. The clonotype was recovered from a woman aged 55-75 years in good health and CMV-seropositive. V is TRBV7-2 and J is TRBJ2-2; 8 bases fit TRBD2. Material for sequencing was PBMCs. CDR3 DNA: TGTGCCACCCACCGGGGGGGATACACCGGGGAGCTGTTTTTT. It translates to CATHRGGYTGELFF.